The 11 T cell receptor beta chains in this list originate from one sample, sequenced in a study of T cells in Graves' hyperthyroidism and ophthalmopathy. RNA transcripts yielded amplified TCR beta CDR3 regions. First-round RT-PCR targeting the TCR CDR3 was performed with the HTBI primer set. TCRdb processed the multiplex PCR reads anew with MiXCR; each CDR3 protein has one entry. The sample shows around 580,000 distinct CDR3 sequences, about a sixth of them seen only once. Material: blood. The origin of the receptors is a woman aged 18-29 years with Graves' hyperthyroidism.

The rearrangement joins TRBV4-1 to TRBJ2-1; D is undetermined. Trimming cost V 0 bases and J 3 bases, with 15 bases left between them. The CDR3 loop spans 17 amino acids. Germline CDR1 MGHRA, CDR2 YSYEKL. CDR3 DNA: TGCGCCAGCAGCCAAGAGTCCGGGCGGAGCATCTACAATGAGCAGTTCTTC. Translated, it gives CASSQESGRSIYNEQFF.

Many counts were recorded for this clonotype. The rearrangement links TRBV28 to TRBJ2-7, with TRBD2 as a possible D gene (5 bases). Germline V gene sequence: CDR1 MDHEN, CDR2 SYDVKM. V lost 6 bases, J lost 3 bases, and 15 bases lay in between. The CDR3 extends over 14 amino acids. The CDR3 sequence: CASSSPGLHYEQYF. In nucleotides, the CDR3 is TGTGCCAGCAGCTCCCCCGGACTGCACTACGAGCAGTACTTC.

This rearrangement joins TRBV7-9 to TRBJ2-7, with D possibly being TRBD1 (6 bases). The CDR3 is made up of 14 amino acids. Trimming took off 6 bases at V and 2 bases at J, with 14 bases between the two ends. The germline CDR1 and CDR2 sequences are SEHNR and FQNEAQ (reference sequence). This CDR3 is CASSPTGKTYEQYF. The CDR3 coding sequence is TGTGCCAGCAGTCCCACAGGGAAAACCTACGAGCAGTACTTC.

This clonotype was recorded at least ten times. The chain links TRBV7-4 to TRBJ2-7, with D tentatively TRBD1 (5 bases). CDR1 is SGHVT, CDR2 SQSDAQ, per germline. V lost 3 bases, J lost 5 bases, and 11 bases lay in between. The CDR3 length is 13 residues. The DNA of the CDR3 is TGTGCCAGCAGCTTCAGCCTAGGGGACGAGCAGTACTTC. Its translation: CASSFSLGDEQYF.

This clonotype was observed at least ten times. This rearrangement joins TRBV28 to TRBJ2-1; D is unresolved. Trimming removed 8 bases from V and 1 base from J, with 6 bases in between. This CDR3 comprises 12 residues. The germline V gene encodes CDR1 MDHEN and CDR2 SYDVKM. The chain's CDR3 is CASGLSYNEQFF. In DNA form, the CDR3 reads TGTGCCAGCGGGCTTTCCTACAATGAGCAGTTCTTC.

In its sample, this clonotype was seen many times. The V gene is TRBV12-3 or TRBV12-4, the J gene TRBJ2-7, with 9 nucleotides matching TRBD1. The V and J ends lost 5 bases and 6 bases, in that order; junction bases with no gene match: 11. This CDR3 has 15 amino acids. DNA of the CDR3: TGTGCCAGCAGTCCGGGACAGGGTTTGGGGATCGAGCAGTACTTC. Translation gives CASSPGQGLGIEQYF.

This sequence joins TRBV20-1 and TRBJ1-5, with TRBD1 as a possible D gene (5 bases). The germline CDR1 and CDR2 sequences are DFQATT and SNEGSKA (reference sequence). CDR3 length: 18 amino acids. The germline V and J ends were trimmed by 1 base and 0 bases, with 19 bases remaining between them. Written as DNA, the CDR3 is TGCAGTGCTAGAGGTAACCGGGACGGAAAACATAGCAATCAGCCCCAGCATTTT. This codes for CSARGNRDGKHSNQPQHF.

This clonotype was picked up one time. A much larger clone sits a single nucleotide away, making a read error possible. The chain has TRBV11-3 and TRBJ1-1; possible D gene TRBD1, 6 bases. This CDR3 is built from 15 residues. Germline V gives CDR1 SGHNT, CDR2 YENEEA. As DNA, the CDR3 is TGTGCCAGCAGCCCATGGACAGATGGGAACACTGAAGCTCTCTTT. Residues: CASSPWTDGNTEALF.

V is TRBV19 and J is TRBJ2-1, with 10 bases that match TRBD2. The CDR3 totals 15 residues. V dropped 3 bases and J dropped 9; count of bases not matched to a gene: 8. CDR1 is LNHDA, CDR2 SQIVND, per germline (reference sequence). In DNA, the CDR3 is TGTGCCAGTAGTATGAAGCTAGCGGGAGTTGGTGAGCAGTTCTTC. It codes for CASSMKLAGVGEQFF.

Ten or more counts support this clonotype. The rearrangement uses TRBV12-3 or TRBV12-4 and TRBJ1-2; a weak D match, TRBD1 (6 bases). This CDR3 region has 13 residues. Trimming removed 6 bases from V and 3 bases from J, with 11 bases in between. CDR3 sequence reads: CASSLQGYYGYTF. The DNA of the CDR3 is TGTGCCAGCAGCCTACAGGGATACTATGGCTACACCTTC.

This clonotype was counted many times. The chain combines TRBV24-1 with TRBJ2-1, with D possibly matching TRBD1 (6 bases). CDR1 KGHDR and CDR2 SFDVKD come from the germline V gene. This CDR3 is built from 11 residues. Trimming shortened V by 9 bases and J by 8 bases, and 10 bases separated the two germline ends. CDR3 region: CATEGVDEQFF. The CDR3 region has the DNA TGTGCCACCGAGGGGGTAGATGAGCAGTTCTTC.